The 6 T cell receptor beta chains below come from one sample, sequenced in a study of blood T cells in healthy people across ages. Sample-barcoded 5' priming and a J-beta primer mix drove a second PCR of roughly 7 to 11 cycles. TCRdb re-analysed the 5' RACE reads in MiXCR, keeping a single row per CDR3 protein. The repertoire consists of 1.5 million to 2 million distinct CDR3 sequences, with 28% occurring once and the leading ten covering about 8%. The specimen sequenced was blood. These receptors originate from a woman in her twenties or thirties in good health.

Concerning this clonotype: A read error may account for a junction end that differs from germline. The J gene is TRBJ1-2, the V gene TRBV25-1, with a possible D match to TRBD1 (5 bases). Germline V gene data show CDR1 as MGHDK and CDR2 as SYGVNS. The CDR3 is 12 amino acids. The CDR3 loop is CTSSWDGYGYTF. The CDR3 DNA reads TGTACCAGCAGTTGGGACGGCTATGGCTACACCTTC.

The rearrangement joins TRBV3-1 to TRBJ2-7; D may correspond to TRBD1 or TRBD2 (5 bases each). The CDR3 is made up of 14 amino acids. V lost 1 base and J 6 bases, leaving 13 bases between the germline ends. Per the germline V gene, CDR1 is LGHDT and CDR2 is YNNKEL (reference sequence). The chain's CDR3 is CASSQVGKGTEQYF. In nucleotides, the CDR3 is TGTGCCAGCAGCCAAGTGGGGAAAGGGACCGAGCAGTACTTC.

With regard to this clonotype: A much larger clone lies a single base off, so this may be a read error. The J gene is TRBJ2-5, the V gene TRBV30, with D possibly matching TRBD1 (5 bases). The CDR3 runs to 12 residues. Germline CDR1 is GTSNPN and CDR2 is SVGIG (reference sequence). Trimming stripped 3 bases from V and 11 bases from J, with 16 bases between. CDR3 amino acids: CAWSLGRGEQYF. The CDR3, as DNA: TGTGCCTGGAGCCTGGGGCGAGGTGAGCAGTACTTC. The variable domain in full, with the rest retrieved from reference TRBV30 and TRBJ2-5, is SQTIHQWPATLVQPVGSPLSLECTVEGTSNPNLYWYRQAAGRGLQLLFYSVGIGQISSEVPQNLSASRPQDRQFILSSKKLLLSDSGFYLCAWSLGRGEQYFGPGTRLLVL.

Many counts were recorded for this clonotype. The chain has TRBV6-4 and TRBJ2-1; D assignment may be TRBD1 or TRBD2 (5 bases each). Germline CDR1 reads MRHNA; CDR2 reads SNTAGT. The CDR3 totals 18 residues. V lost 0 bases, J lost 4 bases, and 19 bases lay in between. CDR3 DNA sequence: TGTGCCAGCAGTGACTCACCCCTTTTGGTGGGGGTATACAATGAGCAGTTCTTC. Its translation: CASSDSPLLVGVYNEQFF.

To note about this clonotype: At one of its ends the junction is not consistent with the germline gene, which may arise from a read error. The CDR3 coding sequence is TGTGCCTGGAGTCCTCGACTAGCGGGAGTCATTGTGGATGAGCTGTTCTTC. It specifies CAWSPRLAGVIVDELFF. This sequence joins TRBV30 and TRBJ2-1; 12 bases are a match to TRBD2. Germline values: CDR1 GTSNPN, CDR2 SVGIG (reference sequence). There are 17 residues in the CDR3.

This clonotype was recorded a few times. The chain employs TRBV2 and TRBJ2-5; a possible D gene is TRBD1 (6 bases). Deletions cut 8 bases from V and 2 bases from J, with 12 bases between. Germline-derived CDR1 and CDR2 are SNHLY and FYNNEI. There are 13 residues in the CDR3. DNA of the CDR3: TGTGCCAGCCAACAGGGTCGGCAAGAGACCCAGTACTTC. Protein product: CASQQGRQETQYF.